The clone carrying this TCR beta chain was detected many times. These data originate in a study of human T cells and chemical hapten exposure. The length of the CDR3 is 15 residues. Germline-derived CDR1 and CDR2 are DFQATT and SNEGSKA (reference sequence). V was cut by 0 bases and J by 7 bases, with 15 bases left in between. The time point was: healthy volunteer bleed at 2 weeks. Total RNA was isolated from whole blood that had not been fractionated. During construction of the library, unique molecular identifiers were attached to individual cDNA molecules for quantitative, reproducible TCR counting. Authors' processing steps: There were a median of around 100,000 TCRs per sample, with a range from roughly 23,224 to 750,000. Each CDR3 protein gets one entry after TCRdb re-called the RACE reads with MiXCR. Here the V and J calls rest on TCRdb's processing, not on the authors' analysis. This sample has about 46,000 distinct CDR3 sequences, with about 4.5% found just once.

Sequenced sample: whole blood. The sequence was collected from a female donor in good health. Some clones in this sample may be carry-over from other donors' samples. The chain uses TRBV20-1 and TRBJ1-4, with D tentatively TRBD1 (6 bases). CDR3 DNA: TGCAGTGCTAGAGATCTAGGGGGAATAGGTGAAAAACTGTTTTTT. Translation: CSARDLGGIGEKLFF.